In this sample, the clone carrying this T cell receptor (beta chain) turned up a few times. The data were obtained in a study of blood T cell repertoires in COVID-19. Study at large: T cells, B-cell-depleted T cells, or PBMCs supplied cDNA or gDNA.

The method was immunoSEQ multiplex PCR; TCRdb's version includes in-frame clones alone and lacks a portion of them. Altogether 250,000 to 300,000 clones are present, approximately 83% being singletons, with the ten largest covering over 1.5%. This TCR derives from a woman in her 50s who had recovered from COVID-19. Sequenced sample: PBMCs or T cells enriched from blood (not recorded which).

CDR3 DNA: TGCGCCAGCTCTGACAGGGGGAGGTATGGCTACACCTTC. Translation gives CASSDRGRYGYTF. This sequence joins TRBV10-2 and TRBJ1-2; the match to TRBD1 covers 9 bases. Trimming cost V 8 bases and J 5 bases; bases outside gene matches: 6. The CDR3 is 13 residues long. The V gene's germline CDR1 is WSHSY and CDR2 SAAADI.